This TCR beta chain was obtained from a study of response to subunit inactivated influenza vaccine. Via MiXCR, TCRdb re-called the RT-PCR reads, giving one row per CDR3 protein. The sample records about 500,000 distinct CDR3 sequences, around 7.7% being singletons. The CDR3 extends over 13 amino acids. CDR1 is DFQATT, CDR2 SNEGSKA, per germline (reference sequence). V shed 7 bases and J 1 base; nucleotides not matched to a gene: 4. This clonotype was seen a handful of times. Sequencing used PBMCs from blood, obtained approximately 25 months after vaccination. V and J are TRBV20-1 and TRBJ2-1; 7 bases match TRBD2. The receptor was isolated from a man between 50 and 75 years old who received an inactivated influenza vaccine. The CDR3 nucleotides are TGCAGTGGTCGCGGGAGTTCCTACAATGAGCAGTTCTTC. Amino acid sequence: CSGRGSSYNEQFF.